This T cell receptor beta chain was sequenced during a study of shared clonotypes between healthy human individuals (TCRdb year 2020). In the study overall: A few men and two women, aged 18 to 49 years, made up the cohort. For each donor, three plates each were used for CD4 naive and CD4 memory, two plates were used for CD8 naive, and one plate was used for CD8 memory. To estimate repertoire size and how much clonotype sharing occurs between individuals, the study deeply sequenced the blood TCR repertoires of five healthy adults. To increase sequencing depth and limit assay-specific biases, TCR repertoire library preparation and sequencing were carried out by different laboratories using diverse techniques. Per donor, leukapheresis produced somewhere between about 0.85 and 8.9 billion PBMCs.

With regard to this clone: No cognate antigen has been identified for it. The input lacks base qualities; no much larger clone sits a single base away.

Using the deep immunoSEQ assay, multiplex PCR amplified TCR CDR3 regions from genomic DNA. Genomic DNA extracted from each cell subset was distributed evenly over all wells of several immunoSEQ 96-well plates, and each plate served as one replicate. Each replicate PCR for sorted subsets received around 200 ng genomic DNA, equal to tens of thousands of T cell genomes. Purified libraries were quantified with a Qubit 3.0 fluorometer, sized on a Bioanalyzer 2100, and re-quantified with the KAPA Library Quantification kit. Every immunoSEQ 96-well plate was sequenced on a separate single-read 150-cycle Illumina NextSeq 550 flow cell. The source study handled its data this way. The immunoSEQ output contained only junctional sequences without quality scores, so filtering could not match that applied to full-length reads. Sequences were annotated with PyIR, a Python wrapper for IgBLAST v1.9, using IMGT germline references to assign V/J genes and CDR3. Reads with weak V/J assignments (E-value above 1e-6), missing CDR3, stop codons, out-of-frame junctions, or ambiguous translated residues were removed. A V3J clonotype was defined by an identical inferred V gene, J gene, and CDR3 amino acid sequence. Percentage overlap between repertoires was calculated by dividing the number of shared unique clonotypes by the size of the smaller repertoire. RTK rarefaction, the Chao1 estimator, and Recon v2.1 estimates of unobserved clonotypes were used to assess repertoire richness. OLGA was used to compute generation probabilities for all TCRbeta clonotypes that the gDNA method yielded from a few donors. TCRdb retrieved this table from immuneACCESS and kept in-frame rearrangements only. Not all clones are present; in checked studies, unresolved V genes account for under half, and no reason is known for the remainder. The V and J calls and the clone size are those of that table, but D and trimming were determined from the DNA. Across this sample there are approximately 1.5 million clones, with approximately 98% seen only once. The ten biggest clones cover roughly 0.45% of the sample.

Donors were healthy HIV-negative adults with no recently reported acute infections or vaccinations. Every donor was a Caucasian adult residing in Nashville, Tennessee, USA. CD4+ T cells were enriched through magnetic negative selection, after which naive cells were positively selected on CD45RA and the remaining negative fraction served as the memory subset. Blood was obtained by leukapheresis, after which PBMCs were separated by Ficoll-Histopaque density gradient centrifugation and cryopreserved in liquid nitrogen vapor phase. Analytical flow cytometry was used to check the purity and quantity of every magnetically sorted T cell population. Genomic DNA was isolated from every sorted fraction and measured by UV absorbance on a Nanodrop 2000c. The germline V gene (reference sequence) specifies DFQATT as CDR1 and SNEGSKA as CDR2. The CDR3 goes from the cysteine to the phenylalanine over 11 residues. The entry retains the CDR3 DNA only, 33 bases that are in frame from base 1. The V end gives up 5 bases and the J end 9 bases, leaving 4 bases in the junction not matched to a gene.

The study at large found these results: Higher generation probabilities were observed for clonotypes shared by all four sorted-subset donors than for non-shared clonotypes. Only blood was sampled, and tissue TCR repertoires likely differ from those in blood. When four donors were compared, the shared fraction of clonotypes was roughly 5% for naive CD4, less than 4% for naive CD8, roughly 2.3% for memory CD4, and about 0.36% for memory CD8. Estimated clonotype richness was generally larger for naive than for memory subsets. Even with the large sequencing depth, rarefaction of the sorted-subset datasets indicated that sequencing was incomplete. Pairwise subsampling led to the expectation that sequencing depth would affect the degree of clonotype sharing among donors. Because the study included a small number of donors, the genetic and exposure-history diversity represented was limited.

The rearranged segments are TRBV20-1 and TRBJ2-1, with 7 junctional bases fitting TRBD2. This clonotype was sampled from a man under 40 in good health. What was sequenced was naive CD4+ T cells sorted from blood. According to the study, the label for this sample's cell subset or site signals: CD45RA+ positively selected. The DNA sequence reads TGCAGTGCTCAAGCGGGGTTTGAGCAGTTCTTC. This is translated as CSAQAGFEQFF.